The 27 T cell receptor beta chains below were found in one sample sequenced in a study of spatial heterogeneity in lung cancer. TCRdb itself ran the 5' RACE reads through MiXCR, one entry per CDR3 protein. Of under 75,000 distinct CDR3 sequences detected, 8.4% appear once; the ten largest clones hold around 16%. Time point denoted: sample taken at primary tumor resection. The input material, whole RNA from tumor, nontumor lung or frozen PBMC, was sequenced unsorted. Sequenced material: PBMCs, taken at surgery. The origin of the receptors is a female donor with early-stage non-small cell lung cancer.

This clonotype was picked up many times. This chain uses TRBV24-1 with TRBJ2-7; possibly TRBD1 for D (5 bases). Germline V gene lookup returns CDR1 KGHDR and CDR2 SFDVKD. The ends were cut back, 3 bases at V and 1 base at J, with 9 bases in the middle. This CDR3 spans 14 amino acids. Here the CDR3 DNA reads TGTGCCACCAGTGATGGGGCCCCTTCCTACGAGCAGTACTTC. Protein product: CATSDGAPSYEQYF.

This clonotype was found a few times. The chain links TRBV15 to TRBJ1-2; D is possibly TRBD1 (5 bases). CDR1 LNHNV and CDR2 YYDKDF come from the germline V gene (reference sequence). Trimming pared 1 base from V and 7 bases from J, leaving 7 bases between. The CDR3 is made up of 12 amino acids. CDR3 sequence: CATSRAQGGYTF. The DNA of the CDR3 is TGTGCCACCAGCAGAGCCCAGGGTGGCTACACCTTC.

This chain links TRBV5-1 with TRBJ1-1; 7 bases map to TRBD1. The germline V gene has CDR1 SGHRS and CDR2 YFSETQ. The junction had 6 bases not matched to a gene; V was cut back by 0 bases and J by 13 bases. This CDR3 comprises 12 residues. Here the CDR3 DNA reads TGCGCCAGCAGCTTGGAAAGGGGGCAGGGTTTCTTT. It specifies CASSLERGQGFF.

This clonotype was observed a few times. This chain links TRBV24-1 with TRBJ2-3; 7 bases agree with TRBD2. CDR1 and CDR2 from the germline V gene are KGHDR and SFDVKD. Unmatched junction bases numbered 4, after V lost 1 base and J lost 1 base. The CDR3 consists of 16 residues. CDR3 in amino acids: CATSDFTGGGTDTQYF. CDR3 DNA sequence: TGTGCCACCAGTGATTTTACGGGGGGAGGCACAGATACGCAGTATTTT.

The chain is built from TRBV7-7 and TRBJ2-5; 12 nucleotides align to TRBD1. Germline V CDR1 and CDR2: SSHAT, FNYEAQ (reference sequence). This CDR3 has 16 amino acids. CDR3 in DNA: TGTGCTAGCGGCCCAGTGGGGACAGGGGGCCAGGAGACCCAGTACTTC. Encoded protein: CASGPVGTGGQETQYF.

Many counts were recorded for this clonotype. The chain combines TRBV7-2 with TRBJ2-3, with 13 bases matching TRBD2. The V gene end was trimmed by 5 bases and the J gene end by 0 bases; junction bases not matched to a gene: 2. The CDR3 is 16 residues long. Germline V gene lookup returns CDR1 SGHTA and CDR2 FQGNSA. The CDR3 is CASSRTSGGSTDTQYF. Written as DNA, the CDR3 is TGTGCCAGCAGCCGGACTAGCGGGGGAAGCACAGATACGCAGTATTTT.

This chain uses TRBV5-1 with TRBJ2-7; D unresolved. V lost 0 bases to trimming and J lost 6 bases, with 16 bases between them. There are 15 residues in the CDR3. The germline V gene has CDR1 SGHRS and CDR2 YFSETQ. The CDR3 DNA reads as TGCGCCAGCAGCTTGGAAGAGCCGGCCATGGGCGAGCAGTACTTC. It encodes CASSLEEPAMGEQYF.

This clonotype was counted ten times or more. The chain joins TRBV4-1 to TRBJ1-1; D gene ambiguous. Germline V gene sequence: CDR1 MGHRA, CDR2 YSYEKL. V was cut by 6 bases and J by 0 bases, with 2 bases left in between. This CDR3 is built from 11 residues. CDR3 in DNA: TGCGCCAGCAGAATGAACACTGAAGCTTTCTTT. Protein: CASRMNTEAFF.

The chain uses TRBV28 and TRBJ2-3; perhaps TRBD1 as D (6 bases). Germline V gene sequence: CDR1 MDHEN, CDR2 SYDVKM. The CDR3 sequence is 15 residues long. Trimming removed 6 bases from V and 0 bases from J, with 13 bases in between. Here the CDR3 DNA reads TGTGCCAGCAGATCGACAGGCTCTAGCACAGATACGCAGTATTTT. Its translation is CASRSTGSSTDTQYF. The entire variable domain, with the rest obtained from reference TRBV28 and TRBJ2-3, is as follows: DVKVTQSSRYLVKRTGEKVFLECVQDMDHENMFWYRQDPGLGLRLIYFSYDVKMKEKGDIPEGYSVSREKKERFSLILESASTNQTSMYLCASRSTGSSTDTQYFGPGTRLTVL.

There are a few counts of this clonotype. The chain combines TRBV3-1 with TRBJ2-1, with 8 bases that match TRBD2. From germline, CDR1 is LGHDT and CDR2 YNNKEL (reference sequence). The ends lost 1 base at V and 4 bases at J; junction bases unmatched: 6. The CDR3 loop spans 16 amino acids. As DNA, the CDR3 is TGTGCCAGCAGCCAAGCTAGCGGGCGTCCGTACAATGAGCAGTTCTTC. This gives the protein CASSQASGRPYNEQFF.

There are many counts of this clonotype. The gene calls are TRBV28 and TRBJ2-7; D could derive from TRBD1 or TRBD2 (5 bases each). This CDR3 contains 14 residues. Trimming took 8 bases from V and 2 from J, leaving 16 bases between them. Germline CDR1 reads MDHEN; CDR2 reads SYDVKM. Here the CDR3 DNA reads TGTGCCAGCTCAACCGGGACGGAAGCCTACGAGCAGTACTTC. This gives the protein CASSTGTEAYEQYF.

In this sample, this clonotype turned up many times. CDR3 protein: CASRMGLAGARGELFF. The CDR3 DNA sequence: TGTGCCAGCAGAATGGGACTAGCGGGAGCCAGAGGGGAGCTGTTTTTT. The chain carries TRBV6-6 and TRBJ2-2; 14 bases are shared with TRBD2. V trimming: 6 bases; J trimming: 8 bases; junction bases outside the gene matches: 8. CDR1 MNHNY and CDR2 SVGAGI come from the germline V gene (reference sequence). The CDR3 loop spans 16 amino acids.

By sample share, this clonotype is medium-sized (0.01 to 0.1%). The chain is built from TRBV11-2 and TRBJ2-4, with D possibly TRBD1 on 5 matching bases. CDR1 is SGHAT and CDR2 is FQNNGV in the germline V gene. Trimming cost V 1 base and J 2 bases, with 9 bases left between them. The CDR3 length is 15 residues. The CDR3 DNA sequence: TGTGCCAGCAGCTTAGGGCACAGGTCCAAAAACATTCAGTACTTC. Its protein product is CASSLGHRSKNIQYF.

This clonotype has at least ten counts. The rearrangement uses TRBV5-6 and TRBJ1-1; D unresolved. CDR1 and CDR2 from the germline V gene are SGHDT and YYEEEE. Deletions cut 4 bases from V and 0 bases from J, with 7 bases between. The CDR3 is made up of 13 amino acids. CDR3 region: CASSGTMNTEAFF. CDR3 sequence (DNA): TGTGCCAGCAGCGGTACAATGAACACTGAAGCTTTCTTT.

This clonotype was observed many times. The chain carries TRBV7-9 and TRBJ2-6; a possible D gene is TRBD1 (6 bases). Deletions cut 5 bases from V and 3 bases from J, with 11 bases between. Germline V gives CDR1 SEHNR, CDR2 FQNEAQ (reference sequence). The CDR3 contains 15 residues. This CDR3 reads CASSPDRLGANVLTF. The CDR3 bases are TGTGCCAGCAGCCCCGACAGGCTTGGGGCCAACGTCCTGACTTTC.

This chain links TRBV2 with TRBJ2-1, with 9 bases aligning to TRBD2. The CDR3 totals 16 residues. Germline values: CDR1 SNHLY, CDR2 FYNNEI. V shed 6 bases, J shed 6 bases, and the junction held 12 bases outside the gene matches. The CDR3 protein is CASRSGTSWEGNEQFF. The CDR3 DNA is TGTGCCAGCAGGTCCGGGACTAGCTGGGAAGGCAATGAGCAGTTCTTC.

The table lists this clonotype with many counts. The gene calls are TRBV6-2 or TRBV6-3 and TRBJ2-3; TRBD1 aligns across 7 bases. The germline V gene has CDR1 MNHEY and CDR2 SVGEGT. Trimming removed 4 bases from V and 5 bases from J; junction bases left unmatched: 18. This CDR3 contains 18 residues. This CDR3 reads CASSSDRRTKALGDTQYF. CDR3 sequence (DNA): TGTGCCAGCAGTTCGGACAGGAGGACGAAGGCATTAGGAGATACGCAGTATTTT.

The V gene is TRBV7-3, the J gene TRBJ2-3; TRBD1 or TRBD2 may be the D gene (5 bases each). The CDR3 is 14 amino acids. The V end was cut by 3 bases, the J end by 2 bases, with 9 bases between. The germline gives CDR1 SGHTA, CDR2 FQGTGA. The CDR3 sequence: CASSFGGLTDTQYF. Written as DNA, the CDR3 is TGTGCCAGCAGCTTTGGGGGTCTCACAGATACGCAGTATTTT.

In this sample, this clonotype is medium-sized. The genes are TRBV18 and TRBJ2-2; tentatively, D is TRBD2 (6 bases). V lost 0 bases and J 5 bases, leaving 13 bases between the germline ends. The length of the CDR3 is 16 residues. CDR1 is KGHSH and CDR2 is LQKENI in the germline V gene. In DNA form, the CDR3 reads TGTGCCAGCTCACCACCGGGACTGGGAAGGACCGGGGAGCTGTTTTTT. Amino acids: CASSPPGLGRTGELFF.

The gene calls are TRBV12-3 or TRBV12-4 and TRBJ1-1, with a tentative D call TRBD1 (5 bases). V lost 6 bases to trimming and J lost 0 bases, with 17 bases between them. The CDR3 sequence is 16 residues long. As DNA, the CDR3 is TGTGCCAGCAGCTCCCTCTTCGACAGTTTGAACACTGAAGCTTTCTTT. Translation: CASSSLFDSLNTEAFF.

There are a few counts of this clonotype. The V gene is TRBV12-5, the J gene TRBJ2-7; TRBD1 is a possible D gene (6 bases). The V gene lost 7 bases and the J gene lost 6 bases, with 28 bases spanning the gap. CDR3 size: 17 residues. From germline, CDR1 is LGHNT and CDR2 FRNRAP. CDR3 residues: CASAHGGRSDRLGEQYV. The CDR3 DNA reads TGTGCTAGTGCGCACGGAGGTCGGAGTGACAGGCTAGGCGAGCAGTACGTC.

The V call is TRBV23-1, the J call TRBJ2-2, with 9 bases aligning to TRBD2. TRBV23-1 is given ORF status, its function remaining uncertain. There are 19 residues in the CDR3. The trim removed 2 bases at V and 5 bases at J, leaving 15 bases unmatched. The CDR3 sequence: CASSQRGLALLLGTGELFF. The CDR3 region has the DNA TGCGCCAGCAGTCAAAGGGGACTAGCTCTCCTTCTCGGGACCGGGGAGCTGTTTTTT.

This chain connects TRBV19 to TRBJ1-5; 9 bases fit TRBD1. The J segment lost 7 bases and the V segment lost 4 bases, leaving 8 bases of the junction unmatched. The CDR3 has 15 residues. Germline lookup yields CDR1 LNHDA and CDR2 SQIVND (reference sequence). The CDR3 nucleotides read TGTGCCAGTAGTAATATGGGGACAGGGCGACAGCCCCAGCATTTT. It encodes CASSNMGTGRQPQHF. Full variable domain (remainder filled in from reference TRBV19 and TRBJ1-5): DGGITQSPKYLFRKEGQNVTLSCEQNLNHDAMYWYRQDPGQGLRLIYYSQIVNDFQKGDIAEGYSVSREKKESFPLTVTSAQKNPTAFYLCASSNMGTGRQPQHFGDGTRLSIL.

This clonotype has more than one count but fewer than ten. Written as DNA, the CDR3 is TGTGCCAGCAGCTCCCGAGGCGGGGAGACCCAGTACTTC. Protein: CASSSRGGETQYF. The chain joins TRBV14 to TRBJ2-5; D is perhaps TRBD2 (5 bases). This CDR3 is 13 amino acids long. The V gene's germline CDR1 is SGHDN and CDR2 FVKESK. V lost 5 bases, J lost 5 bases, and 12 bases lay in between.

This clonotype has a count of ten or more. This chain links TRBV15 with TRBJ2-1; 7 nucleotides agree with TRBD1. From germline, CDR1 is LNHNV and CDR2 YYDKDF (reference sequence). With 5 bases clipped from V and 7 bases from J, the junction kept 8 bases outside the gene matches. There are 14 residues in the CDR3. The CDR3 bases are TGTGCCACCAGCTTTCGGGACAGTACTAATGAGCAGTTCTTC. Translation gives CATSFRDSTNEQFF.

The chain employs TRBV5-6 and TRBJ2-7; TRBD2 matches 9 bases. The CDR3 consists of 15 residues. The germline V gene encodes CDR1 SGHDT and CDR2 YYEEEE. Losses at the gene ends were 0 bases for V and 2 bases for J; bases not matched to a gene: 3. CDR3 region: CASSLGSSGAYEQYF. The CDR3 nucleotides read TGTGCCAGCAGCTTGGGTTCTAGCGGGGCCTACGAGCAGTACTTC.

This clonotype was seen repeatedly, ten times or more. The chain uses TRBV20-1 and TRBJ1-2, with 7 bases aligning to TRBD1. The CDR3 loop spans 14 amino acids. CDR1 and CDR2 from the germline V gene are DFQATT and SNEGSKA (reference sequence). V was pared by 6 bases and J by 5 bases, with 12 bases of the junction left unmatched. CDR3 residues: CSAERTGWEYGYTF. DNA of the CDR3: TGCAGTGCGGAAAGGACAGGTTGGGAATATGGCTACACCTTC.